The sequence of this T cell receptor (beta chain) was determined in a study of blood T cell repertoires in COVID-19. Across the study: Researchers got acute and convalescent COVID-19 samples from the United States, Italy and Spain.

In the original processing: Scientists estimated how many nucleated cells there were by amplifying reference gene primers. Sequencing used immunoSEQ multiplex PCR; TCRdb keeps in-frame clones, though not all of them. The V and J calls and clone size come from that table; D and trimming were worked out from the DNA. The sample includes over 150,000 clones, approximately 88% of them seen just once. Germline CDR1 is SGDLS and CDR2 is YYNGEE. CDR3 length equals 14 residues. V lost 3 bases and J lost 0; bases outside the gene matches: 3. The source is a woman aged 55-75 years with acute or convalescent COVID-19. The chain has TRBV9 and TRBJ2-7; 7 bases match TRBD1. Sequencing input: peripheral blood. The CDR3 sequence: CASSGRDSSYEQYF. As DNA, the CDR3 is TGTGCCAGCAGCGGACGGGACAGCTCCTACGAGCAGTACTTC.